The rows below give T cell receptor beta chains drawn from one sample of a study of blood T cell repertoires in COVID-19. The table came from immunoSEQ multiplex PCR; TCRdb's copy has only in-frame clones and leaves some out. The sample yields over 45,000 clones, 85% to 90% seen once. The sequencing sample was made of peripheral blood. The receptor set was obtained from a man in his 60s with active COVID-19. CDR3s include the opening cysteine and the closing phenylalanine or tryptophan. A D gene is named only where the DNA matches it firmly. Size is stated for part of the rows, as once, few or many counts, or as a class when the clone is expanded.

v_call	d_call	j_call	clone_size	cdr3_aa	cdr3_nt
TRBV7-8	TRBD1	TRBJ2-1	.	CASSLAGQGINNEQFF	TGTGCCAGCAGCTTAGCGGGACAGGGGATAAACAATGAGCAGTTCTTC
TRBV19	TRBD1	TRBJ2-5	.	CASSKGQEIQETQYF	TGTGCCAGTAGTAAGGGACAGGAAATACAAGAGACCCAGTACTTC
TRBV28	.	TRBJ1-2	.	CASSLSHQAQSYGYTF	TGTGCCAGCAGTTTAAGCCACCAGGCCCAATCCTATGGCTACACCTTC
TRBV6-6	.	TRBJ2-5	.	CASSYSNPPAQYF	TGTGCCAGCAGTTACTCGAATCCCCCGGCCCAGTACTTC
TRBV12-5	.	TRBJ2-7	.	CASGLKPAAVPYEQYF	TGTGCTAGTGGTTTGAAGCCCGCGGCGGTCCCCTACGAGCAGTACTTC
TRBV2	.	TRBJ2-7	.	CASNQGRDEQYF	TGTGCCAGCAACCAGGGGCGAGACGAGCAGTACTTC
TRBV9	TRBD1	TRBJ2-1	.	CASTGTGSYNEQFF	TGTGCCAGCACCGGGACAGGGTCCTACAATGAGCAGTTCTTC
TRBV7-9	.	TRBJ2-7	once	CASSPRREQYF	TGTGCCAGCAGCCCTCGGCGGGAGCAGTACTTC
TRBV9	TRBD1	TRBJ2-7	.	CASNAKRDSLYEQYF	TGTGCCAGCAACGCTAAACGGGACAGCCTCTACGAGCAGTACTTC
TRBV19	TRBD1	TRBJ1-1	.	CASRGGQTAVAGTEAFF	TGTGCCAGTAGAGGGGGACAGACCGCGGTCGCTGGCACTGAAGCTTTCTTT
TRBV5-6	TRBD2	TRBJ2-2	.	CASSWEGKVGELFF	TGTGCCAGCAGCTGGGAGGGCAAGGTCGGGGAGCTGTTTTTT
TRBV7-8	TRBD2	TRBJ2-1	.	CASSLGLLAGQNEQFF	TGTGCCAGCAGCTTAGGGCTGCTAGCGGGACAGAATGAGCAGTTCTTC
TRBV2	TRBD2	TRBJ2-3	.	CASSDGAGGGTDTQYF	TGTGCCAGCAGTGACGGAGCGGGAGGTGGGACAGATACGCAGTATTTT
TRBV7-9	TRBD2	TRBJ2-3	.	CASSFASGHPSDTQYF	TGTGCCAGCAGTTTCGCTAGCGGGCACCCCTCAGATACGCAGTATTTT
TRBV14	.	TRBJ1-2	.	CASSPRPEWGYTF	TGTGCCAGCAGCCCTAGACCGGAGTGGGGCTACACCTTC
TRBV24-1	TRBD2	TRBJ2-1	.	CATSDYASGSGDEQFF	TGTGCCACCAGTGATTATGCCAGCGGGAGCGGGGATGAGCAGTTCTTC
TRBV5-4	TRBD2	TRBJ2-7	.	CASRTAGGRVHEQYF	TGTGCCAGCAGAACGGCGGGCGGGAGAGTCCACGAGCAGTACTTC
TRBV29-1	TRBD1	TRBJ2-2	.	CSVAGTGGFGGELFF	TGCAGCGTTGCGGGGACAGGGGGCTTCGGCGGGGAGCTGTTTTTT
TRBV27	.	TRBJ2-1	.	CASRRDNQNEQFF	TGTGCCAGCAGGAGGGACAATCAAAATGAGCAGTTCTTC
TRBV11-2	TRBD1	TRBJ1-2	.	CASSDRGRFYGYTF	TGTGCCAGCAGCGACAGGGGGCGCTTCTATGGCTACACCTTC
TRBV15	.	TRBJ2-5	.	CATSRVKGRKETQYF	TGTGCCACCAGCAGAGTTAAGGGGCGGAAAGAGACCCAGTACTTC
TRBV5-1	TRBD1	TRBJ1-1	.	CASRRTGVTNTEAFF	TGCGCCAGCAGGAGGACAGGGGTGACGAACACTGAAGCTTTCTTT
TRBV30	.	TRBJ1-2	.	CAWSLRRANYGYTF	TGTGCCTGGAGTCTGCGGCGAGCTAACTATGGCTACACCTTC
TRBV27	.	TRBJ2-7	.	CASSFRRGATYEQYF	TGTGCCAGCAGTTTCCGCCGGGGGGCTACCTACGAGCAGTACTTC
TRBV6-2/TRBV6-3	.	TRBJ2-7	few	CASSPPVNEQYF	TGTGCCAGCAGTCCCCCGGTTAACGAGCAGTACTTC
TRBV6-5	TRBD2	TRBJ2-7	.	CASSYYTSGIYEQYF	TGTGCCAGCAGTTACTATACTAGCGGGATCTACGAGCAGTACTTC
TRBV4-1	.	TRBJ1-1	.	CASSHSGSGNTEAFF	TGCGCCAGCAGCCACTCCGGTTCAGGGAACACTGAAGCTTTCTTT
TRBV7-8	TRBD1	TRBJ1-5	few	CASSLAGTGHQPQHF	TGTGCCAGCAGCTTAGCCGGGACAGGGCATCAGCCCCAGCATTTT
TRBV5-1	.	TRBJ2-3	.	CASSSFRGSDTQYF	TGCGCCAGCAGCTCCTTTAGGGGGTCAGATACGCAGTATTTT
TRBV10-3	.	TRBJ1-5	once	CAISESTVVSNQPQHF	TGTGCCATCAGTGAGTCGACAGTAGTTAGCAATCAGCCCCAGCATTTT
TRBV9	TRBD1	TRBJ2-7	.	CASSASRGLEQYF	TGTGCCAGCAGCGCCAGCAGGGGGCTTGAGCAGTACTTC
TRBV11-3	TRBD2	TRBJ2-1	.	CASSLSGLAGGDEQFF	TGTGCCAGCAGCTTATCGGGACTAGCGGGAGGCGATGAGCAGTTCTTC
TRBV30	.	TRBJ2-1	few	CASHRLGASYNEQFF	TGTGCCTCCCACCGACTAGGGGCCTCCTACAATGAGCAGTTCTTC
TRBV9	.	TRBJ2-7	.	CASSPNEGAIYEQYF	TGTGCCAGCAGCCCCAACGAAGGGGCGATCTACGAGCAGTACTTC
TRBV7-9	TRBD2	TRBJ2-7	.	CASSLGNLETSGRGEQYF	TGTGCCAGCAGCTTAGGGAATCTAGAGACTAGCGGGAGGGGCGAGCAGTACTTC
TRBV23-1	.	TRBJ2-4	.	CASSQSPQTKNIQYF	TGCGCCAGCAGTCAATCCCCGCAGACCAAAAACATTCAGTACTTC
TRBV5-1	TRBD1	TRBJ1-3	.	CASSSGTGSSGNTIYF	TGCGCCAGCAGCTCCGGGACAGGGAGCTCTGGAAACACCATATATTTT